A single sample is the source of the 8 T cell receptor beta chains below, sequenced in a study of T-cell reconstitution after alpha-beta-depleted transplantation in children. Preparation of the TCRbeta library used unique molecular identifiers. MiXCR was run by TCRdb on the PCR reads, yielding one entry per CDR3 protein. The repertoire has some 240,000 distinct CDR3 sequences, around 12% of them found once; the top ten carry over 2%. Sequencing was performed on PBMCs from the stem cell graft donor, taken from the stem cell graft. Every receptor here comes from a human donor who donated a stem cell graft to a child with acute lymphoblastic leukemia.

This clonotype was counted ten times or more. The rearrangement uses TRBV20-1 and TRBJ1-1, with D hard to call. The V end was cut by 5 bases, the J end by 3 bases, with 22 bases between. The CDR3 loop spans 16 amino acids. Germline lookup yields CDR1 DFQATT and CDR2 SNEGSKA (reference sequence). In DNA, the CDR3 is TGCAGTGCTCTATTACGGGCTACATCGGCGGACACTGAAGCTTTCTTT. Residues: CSALLRATSADTEAFF.

There are many counts of this clonotype. The chain is built from TRBV5-1 and TRBJ2-2; D is unclear. Germline V gene sequence: CDR1 SGHRS, CDR2 YFSETQ. Trimming left V 0 bases short and J 5 bases short, with 11 bases between. The CDR3 consists of 15 residues. CDR3 protein: CASSLGGRITGELFF. As DNA, the CDR3 is TGCGCCAGCAGCTTGGGGGGTCGGATTACCGGGGAGCTGTTTTTT. Drawing the rest from reference TRBV5-1 and TRBJ2-2, the complete variable domain is KAGVTQTPRYLIKTRGQQVTLSCSPISGHRSVSWYQQTPGQGLQFLFEYFSETQRNKGNFPGRFSGRQFSNSRSEMNVSTLELGDSALYLCASSLGGRITGELFFGEGSRLTVL.

V and J are TRBV19 and TRBJ2-1; 11 positions agree with TRBD2. The V and J ends lost 2 bases and 7 bases, in that order; junction bases with no gene match: 19. The CDR3 contains 20 residues. Germline V gene sequence: CDR1 LNHDA, CDR2 SQIVND (reference sequence). Here the CDR3 DNA reads TGTGCCAGTAGTATACTCGGTCGACAGCGGCGGACTAGCGGGCGGAATGAGCAGTTCTTC. Translating it yields CASSILGRQRRTSGRNEQFF.

V is TRBV18 and J is TRBJ2-7, with D possibly matching TRBD1 (5 bases). Germline CDR1 and CDR2: KGHSH and LQKENI. V lost 1 base to trimming and J lost 6 bases, with 13 bases between them. The CDR3 extends over 14 amino acids. The CDR3 bases are TGTGCCAGCTCACCACTGACAGCCATCGGCGAGCAGTACTTC. Protein product: CASSPLTAIGEQYF.

This clonotype has ten or more counts. The V and J genes are TRBV2 and TRBJ2-1, with TRBD2 identical over 12 bases. The CDR3 length is 15 residues. The V gene's germline CDR1 is SNHLY and CDR2 FYNNEI. V lost 0 bases and J lost 7; bases outside the gene matches: 1. The chain's CDR3 is CASSEALAGGNEQFF. The CDR3 DNA reads as TGTGCCAGCAGTGAAGCTCTAGCGGGAGGGAATGAGCAGTTCTTC.

This clonotype has at least ten counts. The chain is built from TRBV5-1 and TRBJ1-2; possibly TRBD1 for D (5 bases). Deletions cut 4 bases from V and 7 bases from J, with 8 bases between. CDR3 length equals 11 residues. Germline lookup yields CDR1 SGHRS and CDR2 YFSETQ. The CDR3: CASSGDFGYTF. The CDR3 DNA is TGCGCCAGCAGCGGGGACTTTGGCTACACCTTC.

This clonotype was counted at least ten times. This chain uses TRBV12-3 or TRBV12-4 with TRBJ2-1, with TRBD2 matching over 13 bases. J gave up 7 bases and V 7 bases, and 4 bases lay outside the gene matches. The CDR3 loop spans 14 amino acids. The CDR3 reads CASTRTSGRNEQFF. In DNA, the CDR3 is TGTGCCAGCACCCGGACTAGCGGGAGAAATGAGCAGTTCTTC.

This clonotype came up many times. The chain joins TRBV20-1 to TRBJ2-3, with 12 bases identical to TRBD2. Germline assignment: CDR1 DFQATT and CDR2 SNEGSKA (reference sequence). With V trimmed by 5 bases and J by 4 bases, 7 bases remained unmatched. CDR3 length equals 15 residues. CDR3 nucleotide sequence: TGCAGTGCTTCCCTAGCGGGGGGGCCATCAGATACGCAGTATTTT. Protein product: CSASLAGGPSDTQYF.